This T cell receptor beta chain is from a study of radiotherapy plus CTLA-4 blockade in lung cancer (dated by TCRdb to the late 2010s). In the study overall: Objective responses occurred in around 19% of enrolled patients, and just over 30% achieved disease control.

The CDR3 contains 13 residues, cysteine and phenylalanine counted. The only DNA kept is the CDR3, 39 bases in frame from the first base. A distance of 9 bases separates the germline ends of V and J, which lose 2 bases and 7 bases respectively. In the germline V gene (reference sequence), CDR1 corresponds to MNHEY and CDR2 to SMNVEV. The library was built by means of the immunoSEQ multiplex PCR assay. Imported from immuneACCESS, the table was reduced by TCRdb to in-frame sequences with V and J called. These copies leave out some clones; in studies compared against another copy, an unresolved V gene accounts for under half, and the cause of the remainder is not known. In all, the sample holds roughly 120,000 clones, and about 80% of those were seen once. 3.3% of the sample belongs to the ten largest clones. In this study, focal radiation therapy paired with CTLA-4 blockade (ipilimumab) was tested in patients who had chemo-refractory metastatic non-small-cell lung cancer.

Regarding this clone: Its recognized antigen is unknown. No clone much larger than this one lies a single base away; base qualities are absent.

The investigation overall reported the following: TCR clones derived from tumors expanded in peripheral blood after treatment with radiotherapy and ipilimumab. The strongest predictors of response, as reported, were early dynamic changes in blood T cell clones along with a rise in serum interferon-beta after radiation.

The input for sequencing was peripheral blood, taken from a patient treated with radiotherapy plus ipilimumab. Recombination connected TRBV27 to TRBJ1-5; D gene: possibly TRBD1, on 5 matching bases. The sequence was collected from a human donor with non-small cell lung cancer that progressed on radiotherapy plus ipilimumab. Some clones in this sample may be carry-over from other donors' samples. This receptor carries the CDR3 CASSLIGTQPQHF. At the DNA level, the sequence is TGTGCCAGCAGTTTAATAGGGACGCAGCCCCAGCATTTT.